Listed below are T cell receptor beta chains from one sample, sequenced in a study of T-cell memory formation after mild COVID-19. TCRdb re-called the 5' RACE reads through MiXCR, storing one row per CDR3 protein. The sample lists some 310,000 distinct CDR3 sequences; more than 20% were seen once. The sequencing sample was made of PBMCs or a T cell subset sorted from them (not recorded which). These receptors were obtained from a man aged 18 to 29 who had mild COVID-19 (a few samples of this study predate the infection). Cell type and time point are not known. Each CDR3 is given with its conserved first and last residue. The order of the fields is J gene, D gene, V gene, clone size, CDR3 DNA, CDR3 protein. D genes are given only for firm matches. Size is stated for part of the rows, as once, few or many counts, or as a class when the clone is expanded.

>TRBJ2-5|TRBD2|TRBV6-1|few
TGTGCCAGCAGGAGGACTAGTTTAGAAGAGACCCAGTACTTC
CASRRTSLEETQYF
>TRBJ2-1|-|TRBV29-1|few
TGCAGCGTTCGGGGGAATGAGCAGTTCTTC
CSVRGNEQFF
>TRBJ1-2|-|TRBV4-1|few
TGCGCCAGCAGCCAAGAAGTAAGGGGTTTCGGCTACACCTTC
CASSQEVRGFGYTF
>TRBJ2-5|-|TRBV5-1|-
TGCGCCAGCAGCTTGGAAGGCACCGGTCAAGAGACCCAGTACTTC
CASSLEGTGQETQYF
>TRBJ2-3|-|TRBV5-1|few
TGCGCCAGCAGCTTAGAGATGGATACGCAGTATTTT
CASSLEMDTQYF
>TRBJ2-7|-|TRBV6-1|-
TGTGCCAGCAGTTGGACGCCGGGGTTGTACTACGAGCAGTACTTC
CASSWTPGLYYEQYF
>TRBJ2-7|-|TRBV7-9|few
TGTGCCAGCAGCTTTGGGCAGGGGATTCGCGAGCAGTACTTC
CASSFGQGIREQYF
>TRBJ1-4|TRBD1|TRBV6-1|-
TGTGCCAGCAGTGAAGCTTGGGACAGGGTCGTCGAAAAACTGTTTTTT
CASSEAWDRVVEKLFF
>TRBJ2-1|-|TRBV14|few
TGTGCCAGCAGCCAAGAATATTGGGGGACCGACAATGAGCAGTTCTTC
CASSQEYWGTDNEQFF
>TRBJ1-2|TRBD1|TRBV12-3/TRBV12-4|few
TGTGCCAGCAGTTTATCGGGACAGGGACCACCAAGCTTTGGCTACACCTTC
CASSLSGQGPPSFGYTF